The clone carrying this T cell receptor beta chain was recorded many times. The germline V gene encodes CDR1 SGHTA and CDR2 FQGNSA. The ends lost 4 bases at V and 3 bases at J; junction bases unmatched: 14. The CDR3 sequence is 18 residues long. The sample comes from a study of neurological immune-mediated disorders. Stated time point: longitudinal time-point 1 (baseline). The unsorted libraries had their origin in 2 million PBMCs stored at -80 C. The authors produced cDNA by 5'RACE using 10-nucleotide random UMIs. Every sequencing run produced over 160 million TCR-beta sequences that came from 15-18 subjects. MiXCR, run by TCRdb on the 5' RACE reads, gives a single entry per CDR3 protein. Of some 49,000 distinct CDR3 sequences listed, 9% to 10% were seen once; the top ten hold 1.6%.

Sequenced sample: PBMCs. This clonotype was sampled from a woman aged 40 to 50 in good health. The rearrangement uses TRBV7-2 and TRBJ2-3; 9 bases are a match to TRBD1. The CDR3 DNA is TGTGCCAGCAGCTCGAACCCCTTACAGGGGGCGAGAACAGATACGCAGTATTTT. It codes for CASSSNPLQGARTDTQYF.